This T cell receptor beta chain was documented in a study of PD-1 blockade in mismatch repair-deficient tumors. This CDR3 spans 14 amino acids. J gave up 5 bases and V 6 bases, and 6 bases lay outside the gene matches. CDR1 is MDHEN and CDR2 is SYDVKM in the germline V gene. Produced via immunoSEQ multiplex PCR; TCRdb's table is partial and in-frame only. The table records about 19,000 clones, roughly 82% of them present only once. This rearrangement joins TRBV28 to TRBJ2-1; 8 nucleotides agree with TRBD2. The receptor was derived from an adult with mismatch repair-deficient cancer. The material was PBMCs, obtained 52 weeks after starting pembrolizumab. This CDR3 is CASSPGGDNNEQFF. In DNA form, the CDR3 reads TGTGCCAGCAGCCCCGGGGGGGATAACAATGAGCAGTTCTTC.